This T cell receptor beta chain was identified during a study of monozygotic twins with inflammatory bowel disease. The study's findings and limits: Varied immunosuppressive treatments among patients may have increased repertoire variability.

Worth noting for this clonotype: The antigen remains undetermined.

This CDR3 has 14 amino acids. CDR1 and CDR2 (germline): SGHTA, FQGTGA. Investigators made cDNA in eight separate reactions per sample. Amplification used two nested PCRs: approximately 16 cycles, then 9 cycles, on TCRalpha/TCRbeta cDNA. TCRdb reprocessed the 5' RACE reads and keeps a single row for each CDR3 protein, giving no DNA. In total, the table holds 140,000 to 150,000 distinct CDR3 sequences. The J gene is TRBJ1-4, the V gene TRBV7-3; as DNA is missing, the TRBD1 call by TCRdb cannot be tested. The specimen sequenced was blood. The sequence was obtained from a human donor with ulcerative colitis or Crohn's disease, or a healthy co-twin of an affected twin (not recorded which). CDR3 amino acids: CASSRGGAGEKLFF.